Shown below are 20 T cell receptor beta chains from a single sample sequenced in a study of blood T cell repertoires in COVID-19 (dated by TCRdb to 2018 to 2020). Preparation of the library involved the immunoSEQ multiplex PCR assay. Here the immuneACCESS table is served through TCRdb, limited to in-frame sequences with V and J called. Missing clones are a known gap in these copies; in checked studies unresolved V genes cover under half, and the rest lacks a known reason. The sample records fewer than 350,000 clones, 85% of which are singletons. Around 4% of the sample lies in the top ten. The sample taken for sequencing was peripheral blood. Receptors originate from a woman in her forties or fifties with active or convalescent COVID-19.

The chain is built from TRBV6-1 and TRBJ1-5, with 10 bases that match TRBD1. V dropped 1 base and J dropped 4; count of bases not matched to a gene: 7. CDR1 and CDR2 from the germline V gene are MNHNS and SASEGT. The CDR3 is made up of 17 amino acids. DNA of the CDR3: TGTGCCAGCAGTGAAGAGGGACAGGGGAGAGTGAATCAGCCCCAGCATTTT. As protein: CASSEEGQGRVNQPQHF.

This clone was detected only once. This chain connects TRBV29-1 to TRBJ2-7; perhaps TRBD2 as D (6 bases). Trimming stripped 4 bases from V and 0 bases from J, with 13 bases between. The CDR3 loop spans 14 amino acids. CDR1 SQVTM and CDR2 ANQGSEA come from the germline V gene. The CDR3 DNA reads as TGCAGCGTTGTTCGGGGGTTGAGCTCCTACGAGCAGTACTTC. As protein: CSVVRGLSSYEQYF.

This chain joins TRBV5-1 and TRBJ2-3, with TRBD1 matching over 7 bases. Germline assignment: CDR1 SGHRS and CDR2 YFSETQ. Trimming removed 0 bases from V and 9 bases from J; junction bases left unmatched: 7. The CDR3 extends over 14 amino acids. Here the CDR3 reads CASSLDWDRRTQYF. For the CDR3, the DNA is TGCGCCAGCAGCTTGGACTGGGACAGAAGAACGCAGTATTTT.

The V and J genes are TRBV18 and TRBJ1-5, with D unresolved. The CDR3 is made up of 12 amino acids. V lost 4 bases, J lost 8 bases, and 9 bases lay in between. CDR1 and CDR2 from the germline V gene are KGHSH and LQKENI. Here the CDR3 DNA reads TGTGCCAGCTCACGCCCCGGGGAGCCCCAGCATTTT. It encodes CASSRPGEPQHF. The full variable domain, completed using reference TRBV18 and TRBJ1-5, is NAGVMQNPRHLVRRRGQEARLRCSPMKGHSHVYWYRQLPEEGLKFMVYLQKENIIDESGMPKERFSAEFPKEGPSILRIQQVVRGDSAAYFCASSRPGEPQHFGDGTRLSIL.

The chain joins TRBV5-6 to TRBJ2-7, with a weak D call TRBD1 (6 bases). V lost 3 bases and J lost 6, with 13 bases in between. Germline V gene data show CDR1 as SGHDT and CDR2 as YYEEEE. CDR3 length: 13 amino acids. This chain's CDR3 is CASSWDDRSEQYF. In DNA form, the CDR3 reads TGTGCCAGCAGCTGGGACGACAGGAGCGAGCAGTACTTC.

In this sample, this clone turned up many times. V gene TRBV12-5 combines with J gene TRBJ2-5; no definite D call. The CDR3 runs to 13 residues. CDR1 and CDR2 from the germline V gene are LGHNT and FRNRAP. V lost 1 base, J lost 5 bases, and 8 bases lay in between. The CDR3 here is CASGLADRETQYF. The CDR3, as DNA: TGTGCTAGTGGTTTGGCCGATCGGGAGACCCAGTACTTC.

This chain connects TRBV19 to TRBJ2-1; 12 nucleotides line up with TRBD1. The germline V gene encodes CDR1 LNHDA and CDR2 SQIVND (reference sequence). The CDR3 totals 17 residues. V shed 4 bases and J 9 bases; nucleotides not matched to a gene: 13. The CDR3: CASSKGTGGYVGGEQFF. CDR3 DNA sequence: TGTGCCAGTAGTAAAGGGACAGGGGGCTATGTCGGCGGTGAGCAGTTCTTC.

This clone has just a few counts. This sequence joins TRBV10-3 and TRBJ1-1; TRBD1 aligns across 8 bases. The ends lost 5 bases at V and 4 bases at J; junction bases unmatched: 6. CDR3 size: 14 residues. Germline CDR1 ENHRY, CDR2 SYGVKD. For the CDR3, the DNA is TGTGCCATCAGTTTTGACAGGGGCGGCACTGAAGCTTTCTTT. It is translated as CAISFDRGGTEAFF.

The chain links TRBV2 to TRBJ2-4; possible D gene TRBD2, 5 bases. V lost 6 bases and J 6 bases, leaving 12 bases between the germline ends. CDR1 and CDR2 (germline): SNHLY, FYNNEI. The CDR3 is 13 residues long. CDR3 sequence (DNA): TGTGCCAGCAGCGCTCCCGGGGTAAACATTCAGTACTTC. Translation gives CASSAPGVNIQYF.

V usage is TRBV7-2 and J usage is TRBJ2-5; 7 positions match TRBD2. In germline, CDR1 is SGHTA, CDR2 FQGNSA. The CDR3 runs 13 residues. With V trimmed by 5 bases and J by 7 bases, 7 bases remained unmatched. The CDR3, as DNA: TGTGCCAGCAGCCTAAGCGGGACGGGGACCCAGTACTTC. It is translated as CASSLSGTGTQYF.

V gene TRBV29-1 combines with J gene TRBJ2-1, with TRBD2 matching 7 bases. CDR3 length: 16 residues. CDR1 is SQVTM, CDR2 ANQGSEA, per germline. The V segment lost 1 base and the J segment 4 bases; nucleotides outside the gene matches: 10. CDR3 DNA sequence: TGCAGCGTTGAAGGGTTGTTGCGGGAGCGGTACAATGAGCAGTTCTTC. It encodes CSVEGLLRERYNEQFF.

This chain uses TRBV6-5 with TRBJ2-1, with a possible D match to TRBD2 (6 bases). CDR1 and CDR2 (germline): MNHEY, SVGAGI. The CDR3 is 16 residues long. V lost 3 bases and J 7 bases, leaving 19 bases between the germline ends. CDR3 in DNA: TGTGCCAGCAGTTATCTACGGGTTAGGGCGGGAAATGAGCAGTTCTTC. This codes for CASSYLRVRAGNEQFF.

The chain has TRBV28 and TRBJ2-7, with D perhaps matching TRBD2 (9 bases). The germline CDR1 and CDR2 sequences are MDHEN and SYDVKM. V was trimmed by 6 bases and J by 0 bases, leaving 24 bases between them. The CDR3 has 18 amino acids. The CDR3, as DNA: TGTGCCAGCAGGGGGGGACAGGTCGGACTAGCGAACTCCTACGAGCAGTACTTC. This gives the protein CASRGGQVGLANSYEQYF. Filled out from reference TRBV28 and TRBJ2-7, the complete variable domain reads DVKVTQSSRYLVKRTGEKVFLECVQDMDHENMFWYRQDPGLGLRLIYFSYDVKMKEKGDIPEGYSVSREKKERFSLILESASTNQTSMYLCASRGGQVGLANSYEQYFGPGTRLTVT.

The rearrangement uses TRBV20-1 and TRBJ1-2; 9 positions agree with TRBD1. Looked up from germline, CDR1 is DFQATT and CDR2 is SNEGSKA (reference sequence). With 3 bases clipped from V and 7 bases from J, the junction kept 6 bases outside the gene matches. The CDR3 extends over 13 amino acids. CDR3 in DNA: TGCAGTGCTAGTTCCGGGACAGGGTTTGGCTACACCTTC. This sequence encodes CSASSGTGFGYTF.

This clone showed up just once. The J gene is TRBJ1-6, the V gene TRBV19; 7 positions match TRBD1. Germline V gene data show CDR1 as LNHDA and CDR2 as SQIVND (reference sequence). The length of the CDR3 is 15 residues. V dropped 5 bases and J dropped 11; count of bases not matched to a gene: 12. Written as DNA, the CDR3 is TGTGCCAGTAGTGTTGCCGGGACAGTGACTACACCCCTCCACTTT. It codes for CASSVAGTVTTPLHF.

The rearrangement uses TRBV7-9 and TRBJ1-4, with a weak D call TRBD1 (5 bases). CDR3 length equals 15 residues. V gave up 1 base and J gave up 3 bases, with 9 bases separating them. CDR1 SEHNR and CDR2 FQNEAQ come from the germline V gene (reference sequence). CDR3 residues: CASSLDGGANEKLFF. CDR3 in DNA: TGTGCCAGCAGCTTAGATGGGGGGGCTAATGAAAAACTGTTTTTT.

This clone was observed a single time. The chain uses TRBV7-7 and TRBJ2-1, with D perhaps matching TRBD2 (5 bases). Trimming stripped 1 base from V and 4 bases from J, with 8 bases between. The CDR3 extends over 14 amino acids. Germline V CDR1 and CDR2: SSHAT, FNYEAQ (reference sequence). The CDR3 region has the DNA TGTGCCAGCAGCTTAGAACTAGATTACAATGAGCAGTTCTTC. Its protein product is CASSLELDYNEQFF.

In its sample, this clone was seen a few times. This sequence joins TRBV4-2 and TRBJ2-7; the match to TRBD2 covers 7 bases. The CDR3 extends over 15 amino acids. Trimming took 3 bases from V and 6 from J; bases not matched to a gene: 11. Germline loops: CDR1 LGHNA, CDR2 YNFKEQ. The CDR3: CASSQSGRPPGEQYF. DNA for the CDR3: TGTGCCAGCAGCCAGTCCGGGAGGCCCCCCGGCGAGCAGTACTTC.

This chain's CDR3 is CASSARGGFSNQPQHF. The CDR3 DNA reads as TGTGCCAGCAGCGCCAGGGGCGGTTTTAGCAATCAGCCCCAGCATTTT. This sequence joins TRBV28 and TRBJ1-5; TRBD1 is a possible D gene (6 bases). The germline V gene has CDR1 MDHEN and CDR2 SYDVKM. The V end lost 6 bases, the J end lost 0 bases, and 15 bases lay between the germline ends. The CDR3 runs 16 residues.

The V call is TRBV2, the J call TRBJ1-5, with D possibly TRBD1 on 6 matching bases. CDR1 and CDR2 from the germline V gene are SNHLY and FYNNEI. The V and J ends lost 7 bases and 6 bases respectively, with 10 bases between them. The CDR3 runs 12 residues. CDR3 amino acids: CASNTGSQPQHF. The CDR3 DNA is TGTGCCAGCAATACAGGGTCTCAGCCCCAGCATTTT.